The 5 T cell receptor beta chains given below trace back to one sample, sequenced in a study of human T cells and chemical hapten exposure. TCRdb recomputed calls from the RACE reads with MiXCR, one row per CDR3 protein. The sample contains 50,000 to 60,000 distinct CDR3 sequences, around 12% of which appear only once. Time point reported: patch test 3, about 24 weeks after DPC sensitization. Treatment: therapeutic diphenylcyclopropenone sensitization with weekly scalp DPC. The sample here was whole blood, taken in connection with sensitization to the hapten diphenylcyclopropenone (DPC). These receptors all stem from a man in his thirties or forties with alopecia areata. Some clones in this sample may be carry-over from other donors' samples.

Comments on this clonotype: At one end the junction does not follow the germline gene, possibly because of a read error. The chain is built from TRBV5-1 and TRBJ2-3, with D tentatively TRBD1 or TRBD2 (6 bases each). Per germline, CDR1 SGHRS and CDR2 YFSETQ. The CDR3 runs 15 residues. CDR3 coding DNA: TGCGCCAGCAACTTGGACGGGGGCGGGACAGATACGCAGTATTTT. Translation: CASNLDGGGTDTQYF. The whole variable domain, remainder taken from reference TRBV5-1 and TRBJ2-3, is KAGVTQTPRYLIKTRGQQVTLSCSPISGHRSVSWYQQTPGQGLQFLFEYFSETQRNKGNFPGRFSGRQFSNSRSEMNVSTLELGDSALYLCASNLDGGGTDTQYFGPGTRLTVL.

This clonotype turned up a few times. The chain combines TRBV3-1 with TRBJ2-1; TRBD2 agrees at 8 bases. This CDR3 has 14 residues. Germline loops: CDR1 LGHDT, CDR2 YNNKEL (reference sequence). The ends lost 1 base at V and 7 bases at J; junction bases unmatched: 3. CDR3 DNA: TGTGCCAGCAGCCAAGCGGGGGGGCGAAATGAGCAGTTCTTC. Residues: CASSQAGGRNEQFF.

J is TRBJ2-7 and V is TRBV10-3; D gene unclear. With 5 bases removed from V and 0 bases from J, the gap between germline ends came to 14 bases. The CDR3 contains 15 residues. CDR1 and CDR2 from the germline V gene are ENHRY and SYGVKD. CDR3 bases: TGTGCCATCAGTCGGGCTTCACCCGGCTCCTACGAGCAGTACTTC. This encodes CAISRASPGSYEQYF.

V and J are TRBV9 and TRBJ2-2; 7 bases map to TRBD2. The CDR3 spans 17 residues. Germline lookup yields CDR1 SGDLS and CDR2 YYNGEE. V lost 0 bases to trimming and J lost 4 bases; unmatched junction nucleotides: 9. The CDR3 DNA follows: TGTGCCAGCAGCGTAGGAGCACCGGGACTATCCACCGGGGAGCTGTTTTTT. Protein: CASSVGAPGLSTGELFF.

This clonotype was detected many times. The genes are TRBV2 and TRBJ2-5, with TRBD2 matching over 9 bases. Germline V gene sequence: CDR1 SNHLY, CDR2 FYNNEI. V dropped 4 bases and J dropped 5; count of bases not matched to a gene: 5. The CDR3 consists of 14 residues. CDR3 amino acids: CASSGATSGETQYF. For the CDR3, the DNA is TGTGCCAGCAGTGGAGCGACTAGCGGCGAGACCCAGTACTTC.